Following are 18 T cell receptor beta chains from one sample sequenced in a study of T cells in Graves' hyperthyroidism and ophthalmopathy. The investigators amplified TCR beta CDR3 regions from RNA transcripts. The TCR CDR3 first-round RT-PCR relied on the HTBI primer set. In TCRdb, the multiplex PCR reads were re-called with MiXCR into one record per CDR3 protein. This sample yields a few hundred thousand distinct CDR3 sequences, of which 12% to 15% are seen a single time; about 4.9% belongs to the top ten. The sequenced sample was blood. The receptor set was obtained from a woman aged 18-35 years with Graves' hyperthyroidism.

This clonotype showed up just a few times. The junction does not match germline at one end; this may be a read error. V gene TRBV19 combines with J gene TRBJ2-5; 11 positions agree with TRBD2. Germline V lookup: CDR1 LNHDA, CDR2 SQIVND (reference sequence). The CDR3 contains 14 residues. The CDR3 reads CASSRTGTSGVLDF. CDR3 DNA sequence: TGTGCCAGTAGTAGAACCGGGACTAGCGGAGTCCTAGACTTC. The whole variable domain, filled in from reference TRBV19 and TRBJ2-5, reads DGGITQSPKYLFRKEGQNVTLSCEQNLNHDAMYWYRQDPGQGLRLIYYSQIVNDFQKGDIAEGYSVSREKKESFPLTVTSAQKNPTAFYLCASSRTGTSGVLDFGPGTRLLVL.

This clonotype was detected many times. This chain links TRBV7-2 with TRBJ1-5, with 11 bases fitting TRBD1. CDR3 length: 14 residues. J was trimmed by 3 bases and V by 8 bases; bases with no gene match: 3. CDR1 and CDR2 (germline): SGHTA, FQGNSA. CDR3 nucleotides: TGTGCCAGCGGGACAGGGGGTATCAATCAGCCCCAGCATTTT. It codes for CASGTGGINQPQHF.

The sample holds a few counts of this clonotype. The rearrangement uses TRBV3-1 and TRBJ2-1; 9 bases line up with TRBD1. Trimming at V came to 0 bases and at J to 7 bases, leaving 4 bases not matched to a gene. CDR3 length: 15 amino acids. Per the germline V gene, CDR1 is LGHDT and CDR2 is YNNKEL (reference sequence). The CDR3 nucleotides read TGTGCCAGCAGCCAAGAGGGGACAGGGAGGAATGAGCAGTTCTTC. Amino acids: CASSQEGTGRNEQFF.

This clonotype has ten or more counts. The chain employs TRBV10-3 and TRBJ2-3; TRBD2 aligns across 8 bases. The ends lost 7 bases at V and 2 bases at J; junction bases unmatched: 5. The CDR3 spans 14 residues. Germline V CDR1 and CDR2: ENHRY, SYGVKD. Here the CDR3 DNA reads TGTGCCATCACGGGGGGGGTCGACACAGATACGCAGTATTTT. Protein sequence: CAITGGVDTDTQYF.

This clonotype was picked up a small number of times. The genes are TRBV6-1 and TRBJ1-2; D not resolved. Germline values: CDR1 MNHNS, CDR2 SASEGT. V shed 1 base and J shed 2 bases, with 2 bases lying between them. The length of the CDR3 is 12 residues. CDR3 region: CASSEVNYGYTF. In DNA form, the CDR3 reads TGTGCCAGCAGTGAAGTCAACTATGGCTACACCTTC.

J is TRBJ1-5 and V is TRBV20-1; D not certain. Trimming stripped 5 bases from V and 3 bases from J, with 11 bases between. The CDR3 sequence is 13 residues long. Germline lookup yields CDR1 DFQATT and CDR2 SNEGSKA (reference sequence). The CDR3 loop reads CSAGNNPNQPQHF. The CDR3 DNA reads TGCAGTGCTGGCAACAATCCCAATCAGCCCCAGCATTTT.

This clonotype has at least ten counts. V gene TRBV6-1 combines with J gene TRBJ2-1, with 15 bases aligning to TRBD2. CDR1 MNHNS and CDR2 SASEGT come from the germline V gene. The CDR3 consists of 14 residues. J was trimmed by 5 bases and V by 11 bases; bases with no gene match: 4. DNA of the CDR3: TGTGCCTGTAGGACTAGCGGGAGGGACAATGAGCAGTTCTTC. Its translation: CACRTSGRDNEQFF.

The sample holds many counts of this clonotype. The rearrangement uses TRBV20-1 and TRBJ2-1; TRBD2 matches at 10 bases. J gave up 4 bases and V 0 bases, and 12 bases lay outside the gene matches. The germline V gene encodes CDR1 DFQATT and CDR2 SNEGSKA (reference sequence). This CDR3 comprises 18 residues. The DNA for the CDR3 is TGCAGTGCTAGAGATGAGAAGCGGGAGGGAATGTCATACAATGAGCAGTTCTTC. Its translation is CSARDEKREGMSYNEQFF.

This clonotype was counted many times. The chain uses TRBV29-1 and TRBJ1-2; D gene unclear. CDR3 length equals 11 residues. CDR1 SQVTM and CDR2 ANQGSEA come from the germline V gene. Between the trimmed V and J ends, which lost 5 bases and 4 bases, there was a span of 8 bases. The CDR3 loop is CSVLQFYGYTF. The CDR3 nucleotides read TGCAGCGTTTTACAGTTCTATGGCTACACCTTC.

The chain's CDR3 is CSVRRTGVGYEQYF. For the CDR3, the DNA is TGCAGTGTTCGCAGGACAGGGGTGGGCTACGAGCAGTACTTC. The rearrangement uses TRBV20-1 and TRBJ2-7; 9 bases agree with TRBD1. Germline V gives CDR1 DFQATT, CDR2 SNEGSKA (reference sequence). The CDR3 is 14 residues long. The trim removed 7 bases at V and 3 bases at J, leaving 10 bases unmatched.

This clonotype was observed many times. The chain recombines TRBV20-1 with TRBJ2-1; 9 bases map to TRBD2. The CDR3 has 17 amino acids. The germline gives CDR1 DFQATT, CDR2 SNEGSKA (reference sequence). The ends lost 5 bases at V and 4 bases at J; junction bases unmatched: 15. CDR3 in amino acids: CSAGSAGGLSTYNEQFF. The CDR3 coding sequence is TGCAGTGCTGGCAGTGCGGGAGGGCTTTCTACTTACAATGAGCAGTTCTTC.

This clonotype showed up many times. The V gene is TRBV12-3 or TRBV12-4, the J gene TRBJ2-1; D gene ambiguous. The CDR3 extends over 11 amino acids. Trimming removed 7 bases at V and 9 bases at J, with 10 bases between. CDR3 region: CASTAISEQFF. CDR3 nucleotide sequence: TGTGCCAGCACCGCTATTAGTGAGCAGTTCTTC.

V usage is TRBV7-2 and J usage is TRBJ2-4; 12 bases align to TRBD2. The CDR3 has 19 amino acids. CDR1 and CDR2 (germline): SGHTA, FQGNSA. Germline trimming cut 5 bases from V and 3 bases from J; bases unmatched to any gene: 14. The CDR3 sequence is CASSPRTSGTDIFKNIQYF. The DNA of the CDR3 is TGTGCCAGCAGCCCACGGACTAGCGGGACTGATATATTCAAAAACATTCAGTACTTC.

This clonotype was observed a handful of times. CDR3 protein: CASSPGQFGTEAFF. The CDR3 region has the DNA TGTGCCAGCTCACCTGGACAATTCGGCACTGAAGCTTTCTTT. The chain joins TRBV18 to TRBJ1-1; tentative D call: TRBD1 (5 bases). The length of the CDR3 is 14 residues. V dropped 3 bases and J dropped 4 bases, with 12 bases sitting between them. CDR1 is KGHSH, CDR2 LQKENI, per germline.

In this sample, this clonotype turned up many times. The gene calls are TRBV5-5 and TRBJ2-1; 9 nucleotides line up with TRBD2. The J segment lost 7 bases and the V segment lost 4 bases, leaving 12 bases of the junction unmatched. CDR1 SGHKS and CDR2 YYEKEE come from the germline V gene (reference sequence). This CDR3 is built from 16 residues. The CDR3 reads CASSPIAGEVVNEQFF. DNA of the CDR3: TGTGCCAGCAGCCCAATAGCGGGAGAGGTAGTGAATGAGCAGTTCTTC.

This clonotype was seen a handful of times. The chain carries TRBV5-5 and TRBJ1-3, with TRBD1 matching over 7 bases. CDR3 length equals 15 residues. The ends lost 6 bases at V and 4 bases at J; junction bases unmatched: 10. In germline, CDR1 is SGHKS, CDR2 YYEKEE (reference sequence). CDR3 loop: CASIPGGASGNTIYF. CDR3 DNA sequence: TGTGCCAGCATCCCAGGGGGGGCGTCAGGAAACACCATATATTTT.

Many counts were recorded for this clonotype. The genes are TRBV28 and TRBJ1-2; 10 nucleotides align to TRBD1. CDR1 MDHEN and CDR2 SYDVKM come from the germline V gene. The ends lost 6 bases at V and 4 bases at J; junction bases unmatched: 8. The CDR3 has 15 amino acids. The CDR3, as DNA: TGTGCCAGCAGGGCCTCCGGGACAGGGGCCTATGGCTACACCTTC. It yields the protein CASRASGTGAYGYTF.

In this sample, this clonotype turned up many times. The chain has TRBV2 and TRBJ1-5, with no clear D. V lost 7 bases and J 5 bases, leaving 18 bases between the germline ends. The germline CDR1 and CDR2 sequences are SNHLY and FYNNEI. The CDR3 is 15 amino acids. Here the CDR3 reads CASNPSGKDHQPQHF. The CDR3 DNA is TGTGCCAGCAACCCCTCTGGCAAGGACCATCAGCCCCAGCATTTT.